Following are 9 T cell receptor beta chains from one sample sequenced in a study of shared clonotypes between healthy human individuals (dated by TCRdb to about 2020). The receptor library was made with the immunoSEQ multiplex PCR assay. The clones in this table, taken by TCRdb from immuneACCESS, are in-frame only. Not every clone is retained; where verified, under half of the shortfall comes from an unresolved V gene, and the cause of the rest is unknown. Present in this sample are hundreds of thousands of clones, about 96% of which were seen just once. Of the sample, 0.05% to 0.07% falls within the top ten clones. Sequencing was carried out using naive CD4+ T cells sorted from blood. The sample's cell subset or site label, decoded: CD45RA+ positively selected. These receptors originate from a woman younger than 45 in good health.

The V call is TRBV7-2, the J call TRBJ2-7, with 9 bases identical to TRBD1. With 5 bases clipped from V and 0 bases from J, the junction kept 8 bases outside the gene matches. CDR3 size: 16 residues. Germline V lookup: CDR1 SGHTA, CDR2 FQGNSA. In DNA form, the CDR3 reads TGTGCCAGCAGCCGATCCCGGGACAGGGCCTCCTACGAGCAGTACTTC. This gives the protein CASSRSRDRASYEQYF.

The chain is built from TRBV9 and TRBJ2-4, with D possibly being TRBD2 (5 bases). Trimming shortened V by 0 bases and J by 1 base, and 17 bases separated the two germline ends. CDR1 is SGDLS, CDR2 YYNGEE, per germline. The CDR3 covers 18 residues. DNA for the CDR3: TGTGCCAGCAGCGTAGGGGAGCAAGCGGACCCGGCCAAAAACATTCAGTACTTC. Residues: CASSVGEQADPAKNIQYF.

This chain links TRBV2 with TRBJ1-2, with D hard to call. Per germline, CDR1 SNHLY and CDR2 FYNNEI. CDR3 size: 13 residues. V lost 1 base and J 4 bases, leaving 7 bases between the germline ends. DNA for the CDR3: TGTGCCAGCAGTGAAGAAACCACCTATGGCTACACCTTC. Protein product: CASSEETTYGYTF.

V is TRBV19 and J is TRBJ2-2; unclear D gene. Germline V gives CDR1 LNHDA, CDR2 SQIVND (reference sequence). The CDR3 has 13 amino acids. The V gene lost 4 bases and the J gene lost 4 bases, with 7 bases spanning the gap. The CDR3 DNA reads TGTGCCAGTAGTACCTCAGGCACCGGGGAGCTGTTTTTT. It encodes CASSTSGTGELFF.

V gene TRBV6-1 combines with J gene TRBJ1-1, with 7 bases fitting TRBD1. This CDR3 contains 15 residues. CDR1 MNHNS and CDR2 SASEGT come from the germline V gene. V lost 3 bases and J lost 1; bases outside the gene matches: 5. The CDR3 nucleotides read TGTGCCAGCAGTGACAGGGGGAGGTCGAACACTGAAGCTTTCTTT. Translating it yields CASSDRGRSNTEAFF.

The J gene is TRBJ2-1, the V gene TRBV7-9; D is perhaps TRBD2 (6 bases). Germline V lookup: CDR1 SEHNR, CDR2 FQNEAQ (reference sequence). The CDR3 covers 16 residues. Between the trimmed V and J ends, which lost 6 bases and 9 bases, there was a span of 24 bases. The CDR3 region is CASRSRPASGPSEQFF. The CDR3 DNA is TGTGCCAGCAGATCTCGCCCGGCCAGCGGGCCGAGTGAGCAGTTCTTC.

CDR3 loop: CASSLLWGTGNNEQFF. In DNA form, the CDR3 reads TGTGCCAGCAGCCTACTTTGGGGGACAGGTAACAATGAGCAGTTCTTC. The chain has TRBV5-6 and TRBJ2-1, with 8 bases lining up with TRBD1. Trimming removed 4 bases from V and 5 bases from J; junction bases left unmatched: 11. Per germline, CDR1 SGHDT and CDR2 YYEEEE. The CDR3 consists of 16 residues.

The CDR3 spells CASTPSTGREQYF. CDR3 sequence (DNA): TGTGCCAGCACCCCCTCGACAGGGAGGGAGCAGTACTTC. This chain links TRBV6-1 with TRBJ2-7; a possible D gene is TRBD1 (7 bases). V was shortened by 7 bases and J by 7 bases, with 17 bases between the two germline ends. Germline loops: CDR1 MNHNS, CDR2 SASEGT. The CDR3 is 13 amino acids.

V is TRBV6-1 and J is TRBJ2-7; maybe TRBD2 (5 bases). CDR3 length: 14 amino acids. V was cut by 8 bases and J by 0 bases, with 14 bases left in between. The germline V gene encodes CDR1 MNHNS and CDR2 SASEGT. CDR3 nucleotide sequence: TGTGCCAGCCGGGGTGAACTTAACTCCTACGAGCAGTACTTC. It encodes CASRGELNSYEQYF.